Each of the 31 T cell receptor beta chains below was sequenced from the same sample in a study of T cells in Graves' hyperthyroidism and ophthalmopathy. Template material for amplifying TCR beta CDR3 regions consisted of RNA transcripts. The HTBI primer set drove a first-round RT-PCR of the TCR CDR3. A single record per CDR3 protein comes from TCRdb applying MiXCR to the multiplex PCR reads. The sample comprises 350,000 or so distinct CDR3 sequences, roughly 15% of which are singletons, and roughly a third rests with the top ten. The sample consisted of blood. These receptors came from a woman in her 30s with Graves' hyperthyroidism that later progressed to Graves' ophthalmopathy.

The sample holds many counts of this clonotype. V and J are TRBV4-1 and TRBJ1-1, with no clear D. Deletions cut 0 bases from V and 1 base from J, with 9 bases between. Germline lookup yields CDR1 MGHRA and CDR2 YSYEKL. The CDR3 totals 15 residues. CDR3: CASSQDGQTNTEAFF. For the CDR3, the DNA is TGCGCCAGCAGCCAAGACGGCCAGACGAACACTGAAGCTTTCTTT.

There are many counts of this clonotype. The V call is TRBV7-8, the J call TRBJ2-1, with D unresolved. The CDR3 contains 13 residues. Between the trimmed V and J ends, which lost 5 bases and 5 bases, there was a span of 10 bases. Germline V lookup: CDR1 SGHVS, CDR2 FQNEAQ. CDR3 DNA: TGTGCCAGCAGCCGTAATCAAGACAATGAGCAGTTCTTC. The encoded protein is CASSRNQDNEQFF.

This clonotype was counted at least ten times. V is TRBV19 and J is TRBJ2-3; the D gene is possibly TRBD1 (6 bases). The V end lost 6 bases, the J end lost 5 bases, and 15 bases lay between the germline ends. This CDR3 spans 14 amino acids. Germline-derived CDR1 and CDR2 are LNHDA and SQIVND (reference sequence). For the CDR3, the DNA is TGTGCCAGTAGCGATCGCAGGGGAAGAGATACGCAGTATTTT. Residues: CASSDRRGRDTQYF.

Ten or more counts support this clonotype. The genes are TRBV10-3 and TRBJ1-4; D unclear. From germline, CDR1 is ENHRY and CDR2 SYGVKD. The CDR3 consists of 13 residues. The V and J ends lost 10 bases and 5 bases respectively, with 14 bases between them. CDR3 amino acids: CATRADQNEKLFF. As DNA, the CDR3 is TGTGCCACGCGGGCCGACCAAAATGAAAAACTGTTTTTT.

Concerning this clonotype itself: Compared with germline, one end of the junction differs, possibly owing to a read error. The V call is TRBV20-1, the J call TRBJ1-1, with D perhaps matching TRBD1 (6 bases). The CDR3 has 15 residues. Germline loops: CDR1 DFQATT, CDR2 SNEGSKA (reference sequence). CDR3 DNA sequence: TGCAGTGCTAGCACTCGAGCGGGGGGCAACACTGAAGCTTCCTTT. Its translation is CSASTRAGGNTEASF.

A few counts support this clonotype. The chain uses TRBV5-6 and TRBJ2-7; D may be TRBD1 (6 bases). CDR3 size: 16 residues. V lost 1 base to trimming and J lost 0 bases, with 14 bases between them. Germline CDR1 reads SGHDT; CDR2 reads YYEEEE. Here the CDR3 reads CASSLMGHTSSYEQYF. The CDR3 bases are TGTGCCAGCAGCTTGATGGGACACACCAGCTCCTACGAGCAGTACTTC.

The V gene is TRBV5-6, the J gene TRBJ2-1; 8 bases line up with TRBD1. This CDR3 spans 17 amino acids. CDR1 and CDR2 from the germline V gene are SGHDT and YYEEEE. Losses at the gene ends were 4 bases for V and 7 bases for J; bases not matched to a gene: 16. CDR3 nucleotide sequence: TGTGCCAGCAGCCTGGCGGTTCGCCAGGGGGCGCGGAATGAGCAGTTCTTC. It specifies CASSLAVRQGARNEQFF.

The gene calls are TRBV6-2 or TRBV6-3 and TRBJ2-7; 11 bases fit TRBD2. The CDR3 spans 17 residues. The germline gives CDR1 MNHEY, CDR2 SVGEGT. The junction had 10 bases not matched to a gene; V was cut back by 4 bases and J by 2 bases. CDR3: CASSSLAGGEVTYEQYF. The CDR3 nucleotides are TGTGCCAGCAGTTCCCTAGCGGGGGGTGAGGTCACCTACGAGCAGTACTTC.

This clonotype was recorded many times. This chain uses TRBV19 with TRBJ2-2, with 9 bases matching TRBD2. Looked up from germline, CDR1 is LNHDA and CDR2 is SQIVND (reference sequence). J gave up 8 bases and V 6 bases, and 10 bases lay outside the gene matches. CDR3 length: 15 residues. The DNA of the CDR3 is TGTGCCAGTAGCCCCTTAGCGGGGGCAGGAGGGGAGCTGTTTTTT. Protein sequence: CASSPLAGAGGELFF.

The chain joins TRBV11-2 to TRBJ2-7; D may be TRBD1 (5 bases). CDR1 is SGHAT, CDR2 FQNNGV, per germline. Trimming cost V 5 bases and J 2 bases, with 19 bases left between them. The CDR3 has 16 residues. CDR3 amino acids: CASSARLGRKTYEQYF. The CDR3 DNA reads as TGTGCCAGCAGCGCCCGGTTGGGGCGGAAGACCTACGAGCAGTACTTC.

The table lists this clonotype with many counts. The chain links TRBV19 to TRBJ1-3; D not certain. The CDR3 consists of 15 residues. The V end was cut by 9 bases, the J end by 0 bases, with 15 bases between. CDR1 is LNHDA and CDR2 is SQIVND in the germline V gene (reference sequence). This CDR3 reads CASLFSGTSGNTIYF. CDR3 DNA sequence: TGTGCCAGCCTTTTCTCGGGAACCTCTGGAAACACCATATATTTT.

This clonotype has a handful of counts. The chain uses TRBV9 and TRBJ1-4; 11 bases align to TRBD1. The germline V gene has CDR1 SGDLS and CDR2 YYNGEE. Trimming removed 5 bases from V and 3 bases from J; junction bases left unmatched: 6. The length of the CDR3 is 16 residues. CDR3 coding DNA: TGTGCCAGCAGTCCGGGACAGGGGGTTTCTAATGAAAAACTGTTTTTT. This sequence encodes CASSPGQGVSNEKLFF.

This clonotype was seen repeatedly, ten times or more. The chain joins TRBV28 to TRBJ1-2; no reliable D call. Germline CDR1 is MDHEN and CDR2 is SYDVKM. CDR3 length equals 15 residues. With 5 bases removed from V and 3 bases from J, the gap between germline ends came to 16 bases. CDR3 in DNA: TGTGCCAGCAGTGGCTTAACCCCGGCACACTATGGCTACACCTTC. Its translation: CASSGLTPAHYGYTF.

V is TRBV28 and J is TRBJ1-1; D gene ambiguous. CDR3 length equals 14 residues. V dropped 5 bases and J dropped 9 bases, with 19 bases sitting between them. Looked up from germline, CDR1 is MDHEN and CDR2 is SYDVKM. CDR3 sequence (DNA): TGTGCCAGCAGTCCTCGGAGTTGGCAAAGTCAAGCTTTCTTT. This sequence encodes CASSPRSWQSQAFF.

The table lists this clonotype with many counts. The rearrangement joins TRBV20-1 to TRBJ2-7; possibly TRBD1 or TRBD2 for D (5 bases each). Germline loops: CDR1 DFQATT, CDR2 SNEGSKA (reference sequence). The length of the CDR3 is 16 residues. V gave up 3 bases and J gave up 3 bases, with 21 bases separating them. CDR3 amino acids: CSASVLAGTVSYEQYF. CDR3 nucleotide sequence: TGCAGTGCTAGTGTCCTGGCCGGGACGGTAAGCTACGAGCAGTACTTC.

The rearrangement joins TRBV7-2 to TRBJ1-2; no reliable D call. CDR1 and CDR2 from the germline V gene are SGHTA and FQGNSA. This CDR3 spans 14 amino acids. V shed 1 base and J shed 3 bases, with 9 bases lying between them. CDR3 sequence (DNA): TGTGCCAGCAGCTTAGAACAGTTATACTATGGCTACACCTTC. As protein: CASSLEQLYYGYTF.

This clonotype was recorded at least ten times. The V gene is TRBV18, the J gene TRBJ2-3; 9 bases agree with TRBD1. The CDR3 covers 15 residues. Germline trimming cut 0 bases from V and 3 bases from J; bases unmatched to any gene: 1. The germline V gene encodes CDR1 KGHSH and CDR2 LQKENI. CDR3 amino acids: CASSPPTGGTDTQYF. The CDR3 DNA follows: TGTGCCAGCTCACCACCGACAGGGGGAACAGATACGCAGTATTTT. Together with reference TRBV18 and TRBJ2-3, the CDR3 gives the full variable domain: NAGVMQNPRHLVRRRGQEARLRCSPMKGHSHVYWYRQLPEEGLKFMVYLQKENIIDESGMPKERFSAEFPKEGPSILRIQQVVRGDSAAYFCASSPPTGGTDTQYFGPGTRLTVL.

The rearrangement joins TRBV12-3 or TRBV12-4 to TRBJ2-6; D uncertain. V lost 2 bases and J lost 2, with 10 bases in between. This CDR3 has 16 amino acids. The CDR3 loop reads CASSLSELAGANVLTF. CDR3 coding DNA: TGTGCCAGCAGTTTATCCGAGCTAGCTGGGGCCAACGTCCTGACTTTC.

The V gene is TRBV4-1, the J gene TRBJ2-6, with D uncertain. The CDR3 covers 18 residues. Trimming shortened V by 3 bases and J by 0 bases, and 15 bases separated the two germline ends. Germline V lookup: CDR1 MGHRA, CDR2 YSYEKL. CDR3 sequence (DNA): TGCGCCAGCAGCCAGTATCCAGTCTTCCACTCTGGGGCCAACGTCCTGACTTTC. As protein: CASSQYPVFHSGANVLTF.

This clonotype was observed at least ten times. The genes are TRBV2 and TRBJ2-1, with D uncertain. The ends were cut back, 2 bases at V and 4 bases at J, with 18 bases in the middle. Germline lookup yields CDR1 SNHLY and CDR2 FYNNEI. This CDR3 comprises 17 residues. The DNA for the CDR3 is TGTGCCAGCAGTGAAAAGGCCAGAAACCTCCTGTACAATGAGCAGTTCTTC. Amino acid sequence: CASSEKARNLLYNEQFF.

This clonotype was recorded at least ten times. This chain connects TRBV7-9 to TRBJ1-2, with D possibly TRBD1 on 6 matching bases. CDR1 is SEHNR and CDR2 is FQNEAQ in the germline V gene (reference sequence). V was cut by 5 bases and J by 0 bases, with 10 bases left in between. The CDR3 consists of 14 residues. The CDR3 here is CASSQTGANYGYTF. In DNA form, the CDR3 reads TGTGCCAGCAGCCAGACAGGAGCTAACTATGGCTACACCTTC.

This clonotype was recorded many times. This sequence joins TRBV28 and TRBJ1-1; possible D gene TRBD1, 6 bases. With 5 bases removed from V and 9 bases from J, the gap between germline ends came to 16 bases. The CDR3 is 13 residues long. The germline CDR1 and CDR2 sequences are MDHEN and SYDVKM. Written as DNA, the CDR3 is TGTGCCAGCAGTCCTATCGGGGGGCCAAAAGCTTTCTTT. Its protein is CASSPIGGPKAFF. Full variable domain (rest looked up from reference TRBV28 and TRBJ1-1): DVKVTQSSRYLVKRTGEKVFLECVQDMDHENMFWYRQDPGLGLRLIYFSYDVKMKEKGDIPEGYSVSREKKERFSLILESASTNQTSMYLCASSPIGGPKAFFGQGTRLTVV.

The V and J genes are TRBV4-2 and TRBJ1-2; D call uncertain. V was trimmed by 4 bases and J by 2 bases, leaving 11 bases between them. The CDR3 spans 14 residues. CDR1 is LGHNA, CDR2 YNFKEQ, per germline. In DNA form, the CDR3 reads TGTGCCAGCAGCCGGGAAGCCGGAAACTATGGCTACACCTTC. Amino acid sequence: CASSREAGNYGYTF.

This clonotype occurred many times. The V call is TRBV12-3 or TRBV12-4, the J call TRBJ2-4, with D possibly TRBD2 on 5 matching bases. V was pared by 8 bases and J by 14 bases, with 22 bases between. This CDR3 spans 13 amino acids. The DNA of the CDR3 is TGTGCCAGCGCCTCCCCGGGATCAGTGAAAAAGTACTTC. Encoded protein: CASASPGSVKKYF.

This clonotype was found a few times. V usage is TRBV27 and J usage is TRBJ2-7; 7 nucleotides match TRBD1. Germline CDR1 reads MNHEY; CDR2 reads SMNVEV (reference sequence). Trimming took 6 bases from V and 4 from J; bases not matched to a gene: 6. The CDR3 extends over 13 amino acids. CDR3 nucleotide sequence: TGTGCCAGCAGCCTGACAGGGCTTTACGAGCAGTACTTC. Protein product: CASSLTGLYEQYF.

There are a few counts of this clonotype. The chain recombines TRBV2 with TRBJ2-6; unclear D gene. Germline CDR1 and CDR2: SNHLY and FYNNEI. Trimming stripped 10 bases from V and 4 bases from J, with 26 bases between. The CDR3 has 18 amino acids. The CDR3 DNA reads TGTGCCACCCTACTCGCACCCCGGATGGGGTCCGGGGCCAACGTCCTGACTTTC. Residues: CATLLAPRMGSGANVLTF.

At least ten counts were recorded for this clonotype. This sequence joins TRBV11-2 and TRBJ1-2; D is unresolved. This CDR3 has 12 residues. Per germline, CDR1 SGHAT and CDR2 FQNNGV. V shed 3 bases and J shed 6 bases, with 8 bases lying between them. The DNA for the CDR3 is TGTGCCAGCAGCTTTGGCACAGATGGCTACACCTTC. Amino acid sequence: CASSFGTDGYTF.

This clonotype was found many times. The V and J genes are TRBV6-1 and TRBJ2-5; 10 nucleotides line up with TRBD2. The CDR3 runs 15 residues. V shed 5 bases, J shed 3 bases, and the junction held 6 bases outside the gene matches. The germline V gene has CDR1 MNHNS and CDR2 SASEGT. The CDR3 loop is CASSRGLADEETQYF. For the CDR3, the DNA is TGTGCCAGCAGTAGAGGACTAGCGGATGAAGAGACCCAGTACTTC.

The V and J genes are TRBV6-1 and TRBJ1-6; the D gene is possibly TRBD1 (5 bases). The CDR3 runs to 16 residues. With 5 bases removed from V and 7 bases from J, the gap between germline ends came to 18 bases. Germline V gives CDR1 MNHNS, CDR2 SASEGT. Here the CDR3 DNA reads TGTGCCAGCAGTCCCTTTCCCGGGACGCCGAATTCACCCCTCCACTTT. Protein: CASSPFPGTPNSPLHF.

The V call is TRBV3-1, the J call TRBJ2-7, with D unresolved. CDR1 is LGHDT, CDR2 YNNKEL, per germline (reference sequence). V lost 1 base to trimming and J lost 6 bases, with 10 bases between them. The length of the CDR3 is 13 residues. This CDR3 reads CASSQAQIGEQYF. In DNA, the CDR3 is TGTGCCAGCAGCCAAGCGCAGATTGGCGAGCAGTACTTC.

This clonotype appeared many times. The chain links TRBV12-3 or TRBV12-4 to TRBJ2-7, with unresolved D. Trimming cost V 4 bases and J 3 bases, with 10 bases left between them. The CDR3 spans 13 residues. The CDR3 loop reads CASSSEWGYEQYF. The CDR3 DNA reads TGTGCCAGCAGTTCAGAGTGGGGCTACGAGCAGTACTTC.